This paragraph reports one T cell receptor beta chain. This clone was recorded a few times. What antigen it recognizes has not been identified. There are no base qualities to consult, and no much larger clone falls within one base. The immunoSEQ Assay, which relies on bias-controlled multiplex PCR amplification of genomic DNA, was used to profile TCRbeta CDR3 regions. On the authors' methods: To quantify the absolute abundance of each unique TCRbeta CDR3 region, the sequences were collapsed and filtered. Two models were used to test differential abundance: a binomial model (Fisher-equivalent) and a beta-binomial model that adds time-dependent variance fitted from healthy donors. Clones with fewer than 5 combined templates were removed, and differential abundance was called for clones with a Benjamini-Hochberg FDR below 0.01. Beta-binomial variance was modeled as a function of total template count across the two samples using the form v = (b*log(k)+a)^2. TCRdb holds this immuneACCESS table with in-frame rearrangements only. Some clones are missing; in checked studies, unresolved V genes explain under half, and the rest has no known cause. Clone size and the V and J calls come from that table; the DNA yielded D and trimming. Across this sample there are 100,000 or so clones, with around 89% seen only once. Jointly, the top ten make up 16% of the sample.

These data are taken from a study of identifying expanded T cells in peripheral blood (dated by TCRdb to the late 2010s). Describing the broader study: Four technical replicates, made by sequencing separate aliquots from the same pool of genomic DNA, were compared pairwise. The study at large found these results: Variance in clone template counts between approximately two-week samples significantly increased with total template count across all healthy donors. About 1.1 differentially abundant clones were flagged by the binomial model between technical replicates, whereas about 16 and 20 were flagged over approximately two weeks and four weeks, respectively. The beta-binomial model significantly reduced the number of clones called differentially abundant and the false-positive rate across all healthy-donor time intervals. The authors expected that over much longer intervals, such as months to years, biological variance in healthy repertoires might increase even further.

No immune events such as infections were documented for the healthy donors during the collection period. Blood repertoires from healthy donors were used as a training cohort for calibrating time-dependent variance in a beta-binomial model of differential abundance of T-cell clones. There were roughly 10 healthy donors in the training cohort, of whom 3 were female and 7 were male. Donor ages ranged from about 29 to 70 years, with an average of around 43 years. Obtained from a commercial supplier, whole blood was collected from each healthy donor at three time points set around 14 days apart. For immunosequencing, genomic DNA was extracted from whole blood that had not been sorted. CDR1 and CDR2 were assigned from the germline V gene (reference sequence) as SGHNT and YYREEE. Inclusive of the bounding cysteine and phenylalanine, the CDR3 is 15 residues long. The DNA shown is the 45-base CDR3, in frame from base 1. Here V drops 4 bases and J drops 5 bases, and the junction holds 8 bases not matched to any gene.

Recombination joined TRBV5-4 with TRBJ2-5, and TRBD1 matches 10 of the central bases. Sequencing used blood. This sequence originates from a person aged 18 to 70 in good health. The CDR3 region reads CASSPSTGGGETQYF. The nucleotide sequence reads as follows: TGTGCCAGCAGCCCATCGACAGGGGGCGGTGAGACCCAGTACTTC. The CDR3, completed at both ends by the reference TRBV5-4 and TRBJ2-5 genes, gives the full variable domain ETGVTQSPTHLIKTRGQQVTLRCSSQSGHNTVSWYQQALGQGPQFIFQYYREEENGRGNFPPRFSGLQFPNYSSELNVNALELDDSALYLCASSPSTGGGETQYFGPGTRLLVL.